A selection of T cell receptor beta chains follows, all from one sample in a study of T cells expressing NK-cell markers. Each CDR3 protein gets one entry in TCRdb, which reprocessed the 5' RACE reads and gives no DNA. The listing contains 350,000 to 450,000 distinct CDR3 sequences. The specimen was blood T cells: a sorted CD56 or NKG2C T cell subset, CD4+ or CD8+ T cells, or bulk PBMC T cells (not recorded which). These receptors were collected from a man aged 18-69 years in good health. Each CDR3 is given with its conserved first and last residue. Fields, in order: J gene, V gene, CDR3 protein.

j_call: TRBJ2-7; v_call: TRBV20-1; cdr3_aa: CSARVQGRSSYEQYF
j_call: TRBJ2-1; v_call: TRBV3-1; cdr3_aa: CASRPSDRYNEQFF
j_call: TRBJ1-1; v_call: TRBV6-1; cdr3_aa: CASSGEQLIMARNTMNTEAFF
j_call: TRBJ2-7; v_call: TRBV20-1; cdr3_aa: CSARGGLAGGPTYEQYF
j_call: TRBJ2-1; v_call: TRBV6-2/TRBV6-3; cdr3_aa: CASTPRREQFF
j_call: TRBJ1-3; v_call: TRBV9; cdr3_aa: CASSVAERTGNTIYF
j_call: TRBJ2-1; v_call: TRBV6-2/TRBV6-3; cdr3_aa: CASSQPPLAGENEQFF
j_call: TRBJ2-5; v_call: TRBV12-3/TRBV12-4; cdr3_aa: CASSLRFSASGGQETQYF
j_call: TRBJ1-4; v_call: TRBV7-2; cdr3_aa: CASSLVPGGGIDEKLFF
j_call: TRBJ1-4; v_call: TRBV19; cdr3_aa: CASSKRAHATNEKLFF
j_call: TRBJ2-1; v_call: TRBV7-8; cdr3_aa: CASSPRRTATYNEQFF
j_call: TRBJ2-3; v_call: TRBV29-1; cdr3_aa: CSGFKGGQMYF
j_call: TRBJ2-4; v_call: TRBV9; cdr3_aa: CASSVGPGLAGGNIQYF